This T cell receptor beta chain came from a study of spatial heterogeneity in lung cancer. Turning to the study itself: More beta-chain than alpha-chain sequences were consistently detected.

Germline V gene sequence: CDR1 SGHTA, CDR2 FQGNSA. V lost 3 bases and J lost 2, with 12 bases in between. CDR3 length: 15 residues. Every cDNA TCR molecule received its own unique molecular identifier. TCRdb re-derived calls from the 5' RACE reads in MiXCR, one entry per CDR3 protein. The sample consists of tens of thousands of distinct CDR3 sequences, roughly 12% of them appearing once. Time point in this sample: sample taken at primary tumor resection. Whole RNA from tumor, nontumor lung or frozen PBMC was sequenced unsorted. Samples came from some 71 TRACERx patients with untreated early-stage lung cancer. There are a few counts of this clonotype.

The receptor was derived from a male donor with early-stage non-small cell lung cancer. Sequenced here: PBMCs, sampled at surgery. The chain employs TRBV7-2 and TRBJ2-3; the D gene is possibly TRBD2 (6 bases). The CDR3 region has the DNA TGTGCCAGCAGCTTGCAGGAGGGTCTCACAGATACGCAGTATTTT. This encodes CASSLQEGLTDTQYF. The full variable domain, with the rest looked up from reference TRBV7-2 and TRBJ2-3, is GAGVSQSPSNKVTEKGKDVELRCDPISGHTALYWYRQSLGQGLEFLIYFQGNSAPDKSGLPSDRFSAERTGGSVSTLTIQRTQQEDSAVYLCASSLQEGLTDTQYFGPGTRLTVL.